The rows below give T cell receptor beta chains drawn from one sample of a study of T cell changes during pregnancy in multiple sclerosis. Produced via immunoSEQ multiplex PCR; TCRdb's table is partial and in-frame only. The table records tens of thousands of clones, 85% to 95% of them present only once. The sample consisted of peripheral blood, taken in the second trimester of pregnancy. These TCRs come from a female donor with multiple sclerosis, enrolled in a pregnancy study. Both conserved end residues are part of each CDR3. A D gene is named only where the DNA matches it firmly. Clone size is shown for a subset of rows, as once, few, many or a class of expanded clone.

J	size	D	V	DNA	CDR3
TRBJ2-5	-	-	TRBV7-8	TGTGCCAGCAGCTTATACGAGGTAGCCTCGGAGACCCAGTACTTC	CASSLYEVASETQYF
TRBJ2-2	-	-	TRBV29-1	TGCAGCGTTGTTGGCAGGGGGGCCGGGGAGCTGTTTTTT	CSVVGRGAGELFF
TRBJ2-1	-	-	TRBV7-9	TGTGCCAGCAGCCTCCGAAACGAAGCAGAGCAGTTCTTC	CASSLRNEAEQFF
TRBJ1-3	-	-	TRBV18	TGTGCCAGCTCACTGCGCGACAGCACAAGGGGAAACACCATATATTTT	CASSLRDSTRGNTIYF
TRBJ2-3	-	-	TRBV11-2	TGTGCCAGCAGCTTGGTCCCCACGGGCACAGATACGCAGTATTTT	CASSLVPTGTDTQYF
TRBJ2-1	once	TRBD2	TRBV6-1	TGTGCCAGCAGTGAACTAGCGGGGCTTTACAATGAGCAGTTCTTC	CASSELAGLYNEQFF
TRBJ1-5	-	TRBD1	TRBV19	TGTGCCAGTAGCGGGACAGGGGATAGCAATCAGCCCCAGCATTTT	CASSGTGDSNQPQHF
TRBJ2-1	-	-	TRBV4-1	TGCGCCAGCAGCCAAGATTTAGGGGCAACAAAACAAAACAATGAGCAGTTCTTC	CASSQDLGATKQNNEQFF
TRBJ1-1	-	TRBD1	TRBV7-9	TGTGCCAGCAGCTCGAAGACGGGACAATCAGGGGGAGCTTTCTTT	CASSSKTGQSGGAFF
TRBJ1-1	-	-	TRBV6-5	TGTGCCAGCAGTTACGGAGGGGAGAACACTGAAGCTTTCTTT	CASSYGGENTEAFF